This passage covers 27 T cell receptor beta chains from one sample sequenced in a study of neurological immune-mediated disorders. TCRdb ran MiXCR on the 5' RACE reads and lists one entry per CDR3 protein. The sample holds approximately 18,000 distinct CDR3 sequences, 3.5% seen once. The sequencing sample was made of CD8+ T cells from blood. These receptors were collected from a woman in her forties in good health.

This clonotype has ten or more counts. The V and J genes are TRBV29-1 and TRBJ2-7, with 7 bases identical to TRBD2. The CDR3 loop spans 15 amino acids. Germline V gene sequence: CDR1 SQVTM, CDR2 ANQGSEA. The V and J ends lost 3 bases and 2 bases, in that order; junction bases with no gene match: 10. This chain's CDR3 is CSVEIIAGRPYEQYF. CDR3 nucleotides: TGCAGCGTTGAGATAATAGCGGGCCGACCCTACGAGCAGTACTTC.

Many counts were recorded for this clonotype. The chain joins TRBV28 to TRBJ2-7; TRBD2 aligns across 7 bases. Germline lookup yields CDR1 MDHEN and CDR2 SYDVKM. The length of the CDR3 is 14 residues. The J segment lost 0 bases and the V segment lost 7 bases, leaving 6 bases of the junction unmatched. This CDR3 reads CASTPGDYSYEQYF. For the CDR3, the DNA is TGTGCCAGCACTCCGGGGGACTACTCCTACGAGCAGTACTTC.

The table lists this clonotype with many counts. This chain links TRBV11-2 with TRBJ2-1; D gene unclear. CDR1 SGHAT and CDR2 FQNNGV come from the germline V gene. Trimming pared 2 bases from V and 0 bases from J, leaving 8 bases between. This CDR3 spans 15 amino acids. CDR3 protein: CASSLSISSYNEQFF. The CDR3 DNA reads TGTGCCAGCAGCTTATCAATTAGCTCCTACAATGAGCAGTTCTTC.

This clonotype came up many times. The V call is TRBV20-1, the J call TRBJ2-1, with 7 positions matching TRBD2. The V segment lost 1 base and the J segment 6 bases; nucleotides outside the gene matches: 3. The CDR3 contains 13 residues. Germline CDR1 DFQATT, CDR2 SNEGSKA (reference sequence). This CDR3 reads CSARAGLSNEQFF. The CDR3 nucleotides read TGCAGTGCTAGAGCGGGACTATCCAATGAGCAGTTCTTC.

The chain employs TRBV24-1 and TRBJ2-2; D is perhaps TRBD2 (5 bases). V was cut by 4 bases and J by 3 bases, with 11 bases left in between. Germline V gene sequence: CDR1 KGHDR, CDR2 SFDVKD. This CDR3 has 15 amino acids. The CDR3 protein is CATSDSGLDTGELFF. CDR3 in DNA: TGTGCCACCAGTGACTCTGGACTGGACACCGGGGAGCTGTTTTTT.

At least ten counts were recorded for this clonotype. The chain joins TRBV28 to TRBJ2-7, with D possibly being TRBD2 (5 bases). V lost 2 bases, J lost 2 bases, and 10 bases lay in between. The CDR3 has 14 amino acids. Germline CDR1 reads MDHEN; CDR2 reads SYDVKM. The CDR3 loop reads CASSLVGSAYEQYF. CDR3 nucleotides: TGTGCCAGCAGTTTAGTGGGTAGCGCCTACGAGCAGTACTTC.

The table lists this clonotype with many counts. The V and J genes are TRBV28 and TRBJ2-7; 10 positions match TRBD2. Germline lookup yields CDR1 MDHEN and CDR2 SYDVKM. The CDR3 length is 14 residues. The junction had 7 bases not matched to a gene; V was cut back by 7 bases and J by 4 bases. Here the CDR3 reads CASTKAGGGYEQYF. CDR3 nucleotide sequence: TGTGCCAGCACTAAAGCGGGAGGGGGATACGAGCAGTACTTC.

At least ten counts were recorded for this clonotype. The V gene is TRBV6-6, the J gene TRBJ1-2; D possibly corresponds to TRBD1 (6 bases). This CDR3 has 13 residues. Germline values: CDR1 MNHNY, CDR2 SVGAGI (reference sequence). Trimming stripped 11 bases from V and 3 bases from J, with 16 bases between. CDR3 amino acids: CAAFGEGDYGYTF. CDR3 nucleotides: TGTGCCGCCTTCGGGGAGGGGGACTATGGCTACACCTTC.

Ten or more counts support this clonotype. V and J are TRBV6-4 and TRBJ2-2, with 12 bases that match TRBD2. This CDR3 has 15 amino acids. The ends lost 3 bases at V and 6 bases at J; junction bases unmatched: 2. Germline values: CDR1 MRHNA, CDR2 SNTAGT. CDR3 DNA sequence: TGTGCCAGCAGTGAACTAGCGGGAGGATCCGGGGAGCTGTTTTTT. This codes for CASSELAGGSGELFF.

This clonotype was found many times. The chain couples TRBV9 to TRBJ2-5, with TRBD2 identical over 8 bases. V trimming: 1 base; J trimming: 4 bases; junction bases outside the gene matches: 6. The germline V gene encodes CDR1 SGDLS and CDR2 YYNGEE. This CDR3 is built from 15 residues. The CDR3 DNA sequence: TGTGCCAGCAGCGTAAGCGGGAGTGAGGGAGAGACCCAGTACTTC. It translates to CASSVSGSEGETQYF.

This clonotype has ten or more counts. CDR3: CASSQERWSYEQYF. The CDR3 nucleotides are TGTGCCAGCAGCCAAGAACGTTGGTCCTACGAGCAGTACTTC. The genes are TRBV14 and TRBJ2-7; D is unresolved. The CDR3 has 14 residues. The V end lost 0 bases, the J end lost 1 base, and 7 bases lay between the germline ends. CDR1 and CDR2 from the germline V gene are SGHDN and FVKESK. Supplemented by reference TRBV14 and TRBJ2-7, the full variable domain reads EAGVTQFPSHSVIEKGQTVTLRCDPISGHDNLYWYRRVMGKEIKFLLHFVKESKQDESGMPNNRFLAERTGGTYSTLKVQPAELEDSGVYFCASSQERWSYEQYFGPGTRLTVT.

This clonotype is classed as medium-sized. J is TRBJ1-4 and V is TRBV4-2; 10 bases map to TRBD1. Germline-derived CDR1 and CDR2 are LGHNA and YNFKEQ. There are 16 residues in the CDR3. The V and J ends lost 3 bases and 8 bases, in that order; junction bases with no gene match: 9. CDR3 nucleotide sequence: TGTGCCAGCAGCCAGACTACCGGGACAGGGGCCGAAAAACTGTTTTTT. Translation gives CASSQTTGTGAEKLFF.

The genes are TRBV19 and TRBJ2-2; possible D gene TRBD2, 6 bases. The CDR3 length is 12 residues. Germline CDR1 is LNHDA and CDR2 is SQIVND (reference sequence). V lost 7 bases to trimming and J lost 9 bases, with 12 bases between them. The CDR3 here is CASNAGRRELFF. The CDR3 DNA follows: TGTGCCAGTAACGCGGGGCGCAGGGAGCTGTTTTTT.

This clonotype was found many times. V gene TRBV7-9 combines with J gene TRBJ2-6; D remains unclear. Germline loops: CDR1 SEHNR, CDR2 FQNEAQ (reference sequence). V lost 1 base and J lost 0, with 7 bases in between. The CDR3 is 16 amino acids. This CDR3 reads CASSLVSGSGANVLTF. The CDR3 DNA reads TGTGCCAGCAGCTTAGTATCGGGCTCTGGGGCCAACGTCCTGACTTTC. The complete variable domain, with remaining parts taken from reference TRBV7-9 and TRBJ2-6, reads DTGVSQNPRHKITKRGQNVTFRCDPISEHNRLYWYRQTLGQGPEFLTYFQNEAQLEKSRLLSDRFSAERPKGSFSTLEIQRTEQGDSAMYLCASSLVSGSGANVLTFGAGSRLTVL.

This clonotype was seen at least ten times. The chain uses TRBV6-4 and TRBJ2-1, with D unclear. The ends were cut back, 6 bases at V and 5 bases at J, with 11 bases in the middle. The CDR3 is 13 amino acids. Germline CDR1 MRHNA, CDR2 SNTAGT. The CDR3 region has the DNA TGTGCCAGCAGCGTAGGGCCTAACAATGAGCAGTTCTTC. It encodes CASSVGPNNEQFF.

There are many counts of this clonotype. The chain recombines TRBV4-1 with TRBJ2-7; perhaps D is TRBD1 or TRBD2 (5 bases each). V was shortened by 4 bases and J by 3 bases, with 10 bases between the two germline ends. The V gene's germline CDR1 is MGHRA and CDR2 YSYEKL. The CDR3 runs 13 residues. DNA of the CDR3: TGCGCCAGCAGCCGCCGGGACGACTACGAGCAGTACTTC. It codes for CASSRRDDYEQYF.

This clonotype was seen at least ten times. The chain joins TRBV24-1 to TRBJ1-5; possible D gene TRBD1, 5 bases. The CDR3 spans 13 residues. V dropped 7 bases and J dropped 4 bases, with 10 bases sitting between them. Germline values: CDR1 KGHDR, CDR2 SFDVKD. CDR3 bases: TGTGCCACCAGACGGGGACCAAATCAGCCCCAGCATTTT. It specifies CATRRGPNQPQHF.

This clonotype appeared many times. V is TRBV4-2 and J is TRBJ2-7, with TRBD2 as a possible D gene (5 bases). Germline CDR1 and CDR2: LGHNA and YNFKEQ. The CDR3 is made up of 17 amino acids. V gave up 3 bases and J gave up 2 bases, with 20 bases separating them. The CDR3 spells CASSQDPDYIDPYEQYF. CDR3 coding DNA: TGTGCCAGCAGCCAGGATCCCGACTATATAGATCCCTACGAGCAGTACTTC.

The table lists this clonotype with many counts. The chain recombines TRBV18 with TRBJ2-1; D gene uncertain. This CDR3 is built from 14 residues. Germline CDR1 KGHSH, CDR2 LQKENI. Trimming took off 6 bases at V and 8 bases at J, with 17 bases between the two ends. The CDR3 DNA is TGTGCCAGCTCGACCTCTCTTCGCGTGGATGAGCAGTTCTTC. It specifies CASSTSLRVDEQFF.

This clonotype has ten or more counts. This chain uses TRBV28 with TRBJ2-3; D is uncertain. This CDR3 has 15 amino acids. V was trimmed by 6 bases and J by 0 bases, leaving 13 bases between them. Germline lookup yields CDR1 MDHEN and CDR2 SYDVKM. CDR3 in DNA: TGTGCCAGCAGCTTCGAACAAACTAGCACAGATACGCAGTATTTT. This codes for CASSFEQTSTDTQYF.

This clonotype was seen at least ten times. The chain joins TRBV4-3 to TRBJ1-2, with 8 bases fitting TRBD1. The CDR3 extends over 13 amino acids. Germline V gene lookup returns CDR1 LGHNA and CDR2 YSLEER. V shed 4 bases, J shed 5 bases, and the junction held 3 bases outside the gene matches. The CDR3 spells CASSPDRVYGYTF. The DNA of the CDR3 is TGCGCCAGCAGCCCGGACAGGGTGTATGGCTACACCTTC.

This clonotype has at least ten counts. J is TRBJ2-5 and V is TRBV6-1; 13 bases fit TRBD2. Trimming removed 5 bases from V and 1 base from J; junction bases left unmatched: 7. The CDR3 has 17 amino acids. The germline V gene has CDR1 MNHNS and CDR2 SASEGT. In DNA, the CDR3 is TGTGCCAGCAGTTCGACTAGCGGGAGGATCCGCCAAGAGACCCAGTACTTC. This codes for CASSSTSGRIRQETQYF.

In its sample, this clonotype was seen many times. The J gene is TRBJ2-7, the V gene TRBV27; 11 positions agree with TRBD1. The CDR3 has 15 residues. With V trimmed by 9 bases and J by 2 bases, 9 bases remained unmatched. Germline loops: CDR1 MNHEY, CDR2 SMNVEV (reference sequence). The CDR3 DNA follows: TGTGCCAGTAAAGGACAGGGGGCCACTACCTACGAGCAGTACTTC. Translated: CASKGQGATTYEQYF.

The table lists this clonotype with many counts. This rearrangement joins TRBV7-8 to TRBJ2-7, with D possibly called TRBD1 or TRBD2 (6 bases each). The CDR3 sequence is 14 residues long. Trimming removed 3 bases at V and 7 bases at J, with 16 bases between. Germline lookup yields CDR1 SGHVS and CDR2 FQNEAQ. CDR3 protein: CASSLEGGLGEQYF. CDR3 coding DNA: TGTGCCAGCAGCTTGGAGGGGGGACTGGGGGAGCAGTACTTC.

This clonotype was observed many times. This chain connects TRBV5-1 to TRBJ1-2, with D unresolved. CDR3 size: 12 residues. The ends were cut back, 4 bases at V and 7 bases at J, with 11 bases in the middle. Per the germline V gene, CDR1 is SGHRS and CDR2 is YFSETQ. The CDR3 reads CASSNPGVGYTF. The CDR3 DNA reads as TGCGCCAGCAGCAATCCCGGGGTTGGCTACACCTTC.

This clonotype was counted at least ten times. This rearrangement joins TRBV28 to TRBJ1-1; 8 positions match TRBD1. J lost 0 bases, V lost 5 bases, and 8 bases had no gene match. Germline CDR1 and CDR2: MDHEN and SYDVKM. The CDR3 extends over 16 amino acids. CDR3 residues: CASSVPGQVMNTEAFF. The CDR3 region has the DNA TGTGCCAGCAGTGTACCGGGACAGGTGATGAACACTGAAGCTTTCTTT.

This clonotype was seen ten or more times. The rearrangement joins TRBV7-9 to TRBJ2-7, with a possible D match to TRBD1 (5 bases). Germline V gene data show CDR1 as SEHNR and CDR2 as FQNEAQ (reference sequence). The CDR3 is made up of 15 amino acids. The V end was cut by 6 bases, the J end by 5 bases, with 20 bases between. The CDR3 reads CASSLTQTVLDEQYF. The CDR3 nucleotides are TGTGCCAGCAGTTTGACCCAGACAGTTTTAGACGAGCAGTACTTC. Complete variable domain (other parts from reference TRBV7-9 and TRBJ2-7): DTGVSQNPRHKITKRGQNVTFRCDPISEHNRLYWYRQTLGQGPEFLTYFQNEAQLEKSRLLSDRFSAERPKGSFSTLEIQRTEQGDSAMYLCASSLTQTVLDEQYFGPGTRLTVT.